This entry lists 20 T cell receptor beta chains sequenced from one sample in a study of T cell repertoires in cytomegalovirus infection. TCRdb redid the calling of the reads with MiXCR, one entry per CDR3 protein. The profile shows just under 300,000 distinct CDR3 sequences, approximately 8.9% of them singletons. Sequenced material: PBMCs. These receptors all come from a human donor in good health (CMV status not recorded). Some clones in this sample may be carry-over from other donors' samples.

This sequence joins TRBV29-1 and TRBJ1-1; D is perhaps TRBD1 (6 bases). The V gene lost 2 bases and the J gene lost 4 bases, with 11 bases spanning the gap. CDR3 length equals 13 residues. CDR1 is SQVTM, CDR2 ANQGSEA, per germline. CDR3 coding DNA: TGCAGCGTTGAACTCACAGGGACCACTGAAGCTTTCTTT. Translating it yields CSVELTGTTEAFF.

The sample holds many counts of this clonotype. The J gene is TRBJ2-4, the V gene TRBV4-1, with 13 positions matching TRBD2. V was pared by 4 bases and J by 1 base, with 7 bases of the junction left unmatched. This CDR3 has 18 amino acids. CDR1 and CDR2 (germline): MGHRA, YSYEKL. The CDR3 region has the DNA TGCGCCAGCAGCCCATCGGGACTAGCGGGACCGGCCAAAAACATTCAGTACTTC. Amino acid sequence: CASSPSGLAGPAKNIQYF.

There are many counts of this clonotype. The chain carries TRBV9 and TRBJ2-1; 11 bases line up with TRBD2. After removal of 1 base from V and 6 bases from J, the junction contained 3 bases not matched to a gene. Germline-derived CDR1 and CDR2 are SGDLS and YYNGEE. This CDR3 is 15 amino acids long. CDR3 in amino acids: CASSVRLAGTNEQFF. In nucleotides, the CDR3 is TGTGCCAGCAGCGTACGACTAGCGGGGACCAATGAGCAGTTCTTC.

This clonotype has ten or more counts. The rearrangement links TRBV9 to TRBJ2-2, with no clear D. CDR3 length equals 13 residues. The ends were cut back, 5 bases at V and 1 base at J, with 6 bases in the middle. CDR1 is SGDLS, CDR2 YYNGEE, per germline. The chain's CDR3 is CASREGNTGELFF. Written as DNA, the CDR3 is TGTGCCAGCAGGGAAGGGAACACCGGGGAGCTGTTTTTT.

There are many counts of this clonotype. V usage is TRBV14 and J usage is TRBJ2-7; no clear D. Trimming left V 2 bases short and J 3 bases short, with 11 bases between. CDR3 length: 14 residues. Germline V lookup: CDR1 SGHDN, CDR2 FVKESK. Here the CDR3 reads CASSQRNTVYEQYF. The CDR3 region has the DNA TGTGCCAGCAGCCAAAGAAACACCGTCTACGAGCAGTACTTC.

This clonotype was picked up many times. The chain joins TRBV2 to TRBJ1-2; the D is unclear. There are 11 residues in the CDR3. The germline gives CDR1 SNHLY, CDR2 FYNNEI. Trimming left V 10 bases short and J 8 bases short, with 14 bases between. The CDR3 loop is CANPGKRGYTF. For the CDR3, the DNA is TGTGCCAACCCCGGGAAAAGGGGCTACACCTTC.

The gene calls are TRBV19 and TRBJ1-2; D perhaps matches TRBD1 (5 bases). V was shortened by 5 bases and J by 2 bases, with 15 bases between the two germline ends. The CDR3 totals 15 residues. Germline values: CDR1 LNHDA, CDR2 SQIVND (reference sequence). The CDR3 reads CASSGGDGLNYGYTF. The CDR3 DNA reads as TGTGCCAGTAGTGGGGGGGACGGATTAAACTATGGCTACACCTTC.

The chain joins TRBV6-2 or TRBV6-3 to TRBJ2-4; unclear D gene. V was trimmed by 2 bases and J by 1 base, leaving 12 bases between them. Germline V CDR1 and CDR2: MNHEY, SVGEGT. The CDR3 has 16 amino acids. The CDR3 DNA sequence: TGTGCCAGCAGTTACCATCCTGGGTTGGCCAAAAACATTCAGTACTTC. It is translated as CASSYHPGLAKNIQYF.

This clonotype was seen a handful of times. The gene calls are TRBV20-1 and TRBJ1-4; D gene unclear. V dropped 5 bases and J dropped 7 bases, with 8 bases sitting between them. This CDR3 is built from 11 residues. Germline CDR1 and CDR2: DFQATT and SNEGSKA (reference sequence). CDR3 sequence (DNA): TGCAGTGCTCGTTGGAGTGAAAAACTGTTTTTT. Its translation: CSARWSEKLFF.

This clonotype occurred many times. This chain connects TRBV5-1 to TRBJ2-5; TRBD2 might be the D (7 bases). V lost 4 bases and J 1 base, leaving 14 bases between the germline ends. The germline V gene has CDR1 SGHRS and CDR2 YFSETQ. The CDR3 contains 15 residues. The CDR3 DNA sequence: TGCGCCAGCAGCCCGGGGGGCAGGACCCAAGAGACCCAGTACTTC. Its protein product is CASSPGGRTQETQYF.

CDR3 sequence: CASSFDRTSGNTIYF. The CDR3 DNA is TGCGCCAGCAGCTTTGACAGGACCTCTGGAAACACCATATATTTT. The V gene is TRBV5-1, the J gene TRBJ1-3; tentatively, D is TRBD1 (6 bases). This CDR3 is built from 15 residues. Germline values: CDR1 SGHRS, CDR2 YFSETQ. V shed 2 bases and J shed 0 bases, with 9 bases lying between them.

This clonotype was seen ten or more times. In nucleotides, the CDR3 is TGTGCCAGCAATAGACAGGGTTTGGGCACTGAAGCTTTCTTT. Translated, it gives CASNRQGLGTEAFF. The chain links TRBV6-6 to TRBJ1-1, with TRBD1 identical over 7 bases. The J segment lost 4 bases and the V segment lost 7 bases, leaving 9 bases of the junction unmatched. The CDR3 consists of 14 residues. Germline CDR1 is MNHNY and CDR2 is SVGAGI (reference sequence).

The chain recombines TRBV3-1 with TRBJ2-5; D remains ambiguous. The germline CDR1 and CDR2 sequences are LGHDT and YNNKEL (reference sequence). Trimming removed 0 bases at V and 7 bases at J, with 12 bases between. The length of the CDR3 is 14 residues. In DNA, the CDR3 is TGTGCCAGCAGCCAAGAGACGGCGGTCGGGACCCAGTACTTC. Residues: CASSQETAVGTQYF.

The gene calls are TRBV5-6 and TRBJ2-5; D gene ambiguous. The V end was cut by 0 bases, the J end by 3 bases, with 21 bases between. Germline values: CDR1 SGHDT, CDR2 YYEEEE. There are 18 residues in the CDR3. The CDR3 coding sequence is TGTGCCAGCAGCTTGGTGGTAGGGCTCTGGAGACCCGAAGAGACCCAGTACTTC. It is translated as CASSLVVGLWRPEETQYF.

This clonotype came up many times. The genes are TRBV5-1 and TRBJ1-1, with unresolved D. V was cut by 0 bases and J by 2 bases, with 5 bases left in between. Germline V lookup: CDR1 SGHRS, CDR2 YFSETQ. The CDR3 runs 13 residues. Here the CDR3 DNA reads TGCGCCAGCAGCTTGGTACCAAACACTGAAGCTTTCTTT. It is translated as CASSLVPNTEAFF.

As regards this clonotype: This may be a read error: a much more frequent sequence differs by one nucleotide. This sequence joins TRBV18 and TRBJ1-2, with 9 bases aligning to TRBD1. Looked up from germline, CDR1 is KGHSH and CDR2 is LQKENI. The CDR3 has 15 amino acids. CDR3 nucleotide sequence: TGTGCCAACTCACCCCGGACAGGGGACGGCTATGGCTACACCTTC. Translated, it gives CANSPRTGDGYGYTF.

This clonotype showed up many times. The chain has TRBV6-6 and TRBJ1-1, with D uncertain. Trimming left V 0 bases short and J 1 base short, with 3 bases between. CDR1 and CDR2 (germline): MNHNY, SVGAGI (reference sequence). This CDR3 contains 13 residues. The CDR3, as DNA: TGTGCCAGCAGTTACTCGACGAACACTGAAGCTTTCTTT. Its translation is CASSYSTNTEAFF.

This clonotype was seen at least ten times. This rearrangement joins TRBV6-6 to TRBJ2-2, with no clear D. Looked up from germline, CDR1 is MNHNY and CDR2 is SVGAGI (reference sequence). Trimming pared 0 bases from V and 6 bases from J, leaving 8 bases between. The length of the CDR3 is 14 residues. The CDR3 nucleotides read TGTGCCAGCAGTTACTCTGGCTCCTCCGGGGAGCTGTTTTTT. This sequence encodes CASSYSGSSGELFF.

This clonotype was seen many times. The chain uses TRBV20-1 and TRBJ2-3; the D gene is possibly TRBD2 (7 bases). Between the trimmed V and J ends, which lost 3 bases and 3 bases, there was a span of 13 bases. CDR3 length equals 14 residues. The germline gives CDR1 DFQATT, CDR2 SNEGSKA (reference sequence). This CDR3 is CSASKAGATDTQYF. In nucleotides, the CDR3 is TGCAGTGCTAGTAAGGCGGGGGCTACAGATACGCAGTATTTT.

In its sample, this clonotype ranks as medium-sized. The chain's CDR3 is CASSFTGYGYTF. The CDR3 DNA is TGTGCCAGCAGCTTCACAGGCTATGGCTACACCTTC. The V call is TRBV7-2, the J call TRBJ1-2; the D gene is possibly TRBD1 (5 bases). Germline CDR1 is SGHTA and CDR2 is FQGNSA. This CDR3 contains 12 residues. Trimming took 3 bases from V and 4 from J, leaving 6 bases between them.